Each of the 12 T cell receptor beta chains below was sequenced from the same sample in a study of cytomegalovirus exposure and HLA in healthy donors. Researchers ran the PCR with 60 Vbeta and 13 Jbeta primers. The protocol was immunoSEQ multiplex PCR, while the TCRdb copy is restricted to in-frame clones and leaves out a portion. Among a few hundred thousand clones listed, roughly 75% were seen once. Sample: PBMCs. The receptors were gathered from a woman aged 30 to 39 in good health and CMV-seronegative.

This clone was observed a handful of times. This chain joins TRBV7-2 and TRBJ2-1; D might be TRBD1 (5 bases). This CDR3 contains 13 residues. The germline CDR1 and CDR2 sequences are SGHTA and FQGNSA. V was pared by 10 bases and J by 3 bases, with 13 bases between. The CDR3 region is CATRQSLYNEQFF. Here the CDR3 DNA reads TGTGCCACCCGACAGAGCCTCTACAATGAGCAGTTCTTC.

The genes are TRBV9 and TRBJ2-1, with 8 bases lining up with TRBD2. The trim removed 1 base at V and 3 bases at J, leaving 9 bases unmatched. This CDR3 is built from 17 residues. From germline, CDR1 is SGDLS and CDR2 YYNGEE. The CDR3 is CASSVQPGGAFYNEQFF. In DNA, the CDR3 is TGTGCCAGCAGCGTACAGCCCGGGGGGGCCTTCTACAATGAGCAGTTCTTC.

The chain employs TRBV15 and TRBJ2-7; TRBD2 matches 11 bases. The CDR3 has 15 amino acids. Looked up from germline, CDR1 is LNHNV and CDR2 is YYDKDF (reference sequence). Germline trimming cut 4 bases from V and 1 base from J; bases unmatched to any gene: 3. CDR3 sequence: CATSTTSGTSYEQYF. Here the CDR3 DNA reads TGTGCCACCAGCACGACTAGCGGGACGTCCTACGAGCAGTACTTC. Full variable domain (outside the CDR3, taken from reference TRBV15 and TRBJ2-7): DAMVIQNPRYQVTQFGKPVTLSCSQTLNHNVMYWYQQKSSQAPKLLFHYYDKDFNNEADTPDNFQSRRPNTSFCFLDIRSPGLGDTAMYLCATSTTSGTSYEQYFGPGTRLTVT.

The chain recombines TRBV5-1 with TRBJ1-3; 9 nucleotides match TRBD1. J was trimmed by 7 bases and V by 3 bases; bases with no gene match: 11. The CDR3 has 16 amino acids. The germline CDR1 and CDR2 sequences are SGHRS and YFSETQ. CDR3 coding DNA: TGCGCCAGCAGCTCTTCCACAGGGGGCGTCGGTAACACCATATATTTT. It translates to CASSSSTGGVGNTIYF. Supplemented by reference TRBV5-1 and TRBJ1-3, the full variable domain reads KAGVTQTPRYLIKTRGQQVTLSCSPISGHRSVSWYQQTPGQGLQFLFEYFSETQRNKGNFPGRFSGRQFSNSRSEMNVSTLELGDSALYLCASSSSTGGVGNTIYFGEGSWLTVV.

This chain uses TRBV7-2 with TRBJ2-7; 9 bases are a match to TRBD2. CDR3 length: 15 residues. Losses at the gene ends were 1 base for V and 4 bases for J; bases not matched to a gene: 5. Germline CDR1 SGHTA, CDR2 FQGNSA. CDR3 DNA: TGTGCCAGCAGCTTAGATAGCGGGAGTCCGTACGAGCAGTACTTC. It is translated as CASSLDSGSPYEQYF.

This chain uses TRBV19 with TRBJ1-2, with 7 positions matching TRBD1. V trimming: 5 bases; J trimming: 5 bases; junction bases outside the gene matches: 11. CDR1 and CDR2 (germline): LNHDA, SQIVND (reference sequence). This CDR3 spans 15 amino acids. The CDR3 DNA reads TGTGCCAGTAGTTATCCTGCGGGACAGAAGTATGGCTACACCTTC. Its translation is CASSYPAGQKYGYTF.

V is TRBV14 and J is TRBJ2-1; 14 positions agree with TRBD2. Germline V lookup: CDR1 SGHDN, CDR2 FVKESK. The V gene end was trimmed by 5 bases and the J gene end by 12 bases; junction bases not matched to a gene: 6. This CDR3 region has 14 residues. CDR3 sequence (DNA): TGTGCCAGCAGCACCAGACTAGCGGGAGGGTGGCAGTTCTTC. As protein: CASSTRLAGGWQFF. Full variable domain (rest looked up from reference TRBV14 and TRBJ2-1): EAGVTQFPSHSVIEKGQTVTLRCDPISGHDNLYWYRRVMGKEIKFLLHFVKESKQDESGMPNNRFLAERTGGTYSTLKVQPAELEDSGVYFCASSTRLAGGWQFFGPGTRLTVL.

The chain recombines TRBV11-3 with TRBJ1-1, with a tentative D call TRBD1 (5 bases). The CDR3 runs 14 residues. In germline, CDR1 is SGHNT, CDR2 YENEEA. The V gene lost 0 bases and the J gene lost 4 bases, with 9 bases spanning the gap. In nucleotides, the CDR3 is TGTGCCAGCAGCTTAGAAAGGGGAGGCACTGAAGCTTTCTTT. This codes for CASSLERGGTEAFF.

The chain carries TRBV11-2 and TRBJ2-3; weak D call: TRBD2 (6 bases). The CDR3 is 13 residues long. The V gene's germline CDR1 is SGHAT and CDR2 FQNNGV. Trimming removed 3 bases at V and 4 bases at J, with 8 bases between. CDR3 sequence (DNA): TGTGCCAGCAGCTTTACGGGGGCAGATACGCAGTATTTT. Its translation: CASSFTGADTQYF. Looking up the rest from reference TRBV11-2 and TRBJ2-3 gives the full variable domain: EAGVAQSPRYKIIEKRQSVAFWCNPISGHATLYWYQQILGQGPKLLIQFQNNGVVDDSQLPKDRFSAERLKGVDSTLKIQPAKLEDSAVYLCASSFTGADTQYFGPGTRLTVL.

The chain joins TRBV19 to TRBJ1-1, with a possible D match to TRBD1 (6 bases). Trimming left V 4 bases short and J 1 base short, with 7 bases between. In germline, CDR1 is LNHDA, CDR2 SQIVND (reference sequence). CDR3 length: 13 residues. The CDR3 nucleotides are TGTGCCAGTAGTACGGGACAGAACACTGAAGCTTTCTTT. This sequence encodes CASSTGQNTEAFF.

The chain uses TRBV11-3 and TRBJ2-1, with D possibly matching TRBD2 (5 bases). Germline CDR1 SGHNT, CDR2 YENEEA. V lost 3 bases, J lost 5 bases, and 8 bases lay in between. The CDR3 runs 13 residues. Here the CDR3 reads CASSLGSHNEQFF. DNA of the CDR3: TGTGCCAGCAGCTTGGGGAGCCACAATGAGCAGTTCTTC.

This rearrangement joins TRBV5-1 to TRBJ1-2, with D hard to call. Per germline, CDR1 SGHRS and CDR2 YFSETQ. Trimming left V 5 bases short and J 4 bases short, with 12 bases between. The length of the CDR3 is 13 residues. The CDR3 loop reads CASSSRDSYGYTF. The CDR3 DNA reads as TGCGCCAGCAGTTCCCGGGATAGCTATGGCTACACCTTC.